These 23 T cell receptor beta chains came from one sample sequenced in a study of blood T cell repertoires in COVID-19. Sequencing used immunoSEQ multiplex PCR; TCRdb keeps in-frame clones, though not all of them. The sample lists tens of thousands of clones; around 83% were seen once. Material: peripheral blood. These receptors originate from a man aged 50-60 years with COVID-19, enrolled during active disease.

For the CDR3, the DNA is TGTGCCACCAGTGACGCTAACTATGGCTACACCTTC. Its translation: CATSDANYGYTF. This chain connects TRBV24-1 to TRBJ1-2; no clear D gene. Trimming cost V 4 bases and J 0 bases, with 2 bases left between them. Germline V CDR1 and CDR2: KGHDR, SFDVKD. The CDR3 has 12 residues.

This CDR3 reads CASSPRASGSSYNEQFF. In nucleotides, the CDR3 is TGTGCCAGCTCACCAAGAGCTAGCGGGAGTTCCTACAATGAGCAGTTCTTC. The chain has TRBV18 and TRBJ2-1, with 10 bases lining up with TRBD2. This CDR3 is 17 amino acids long. Germline V CDR1 and CDR2: KGHSH, LQKENI. With V trimmed by 2 bases and J by 1 base, 5 bases remained unmatched.

The chain couples TRBV3-1 (or the pseudogene TRBV3-2) to TRBJ2-7; 11 bases agree with TRBD2. Losses at the gene ends were 4 bases for V and 3 bases for J; bases not matched to a gene: 2. This CDR3 spans 14 amino acids. The germline V gene has CDR1 LGHDT and CDR2 YNNKEL (reference sequence). The CDR3 DNA reads as TGTGCCAGCAGCCGGGGACTAGCGGTCTACGAGCAGTACTTC. Encoded protein: CASSRGLAVYEQYF.

The chain couples TRBV19 to TRBJ2-1; 14 bases align to TRBD2. CDR1 and CDR2 (germline): LNHDA, SQIVND (reference sequence). The junction had 4 bases not matched to a gene; V was cut back by 6 bases and J by 0 bases. CDR3 length: 17 amino acids. The CDR3 coding sequence is TGTGCCAGTAGGGGGACTAGCGGGAGCCGCTCCTACAATGAGCAGTTCTTC. It is translated as CASRGTSGSRSYNEQFF.

The chain joins TRBV6-5 to TRBJ2-1; 10 positions match TRBD1. The CDR3 loop spans 15 amino acids. Trimming cost V 6 bases and J 4 bases; bases outside gene matches: 6. Germline assignment: CDR1 MNHEY and CDR2 SVGAGI. The DNA for the CDR3 is TGTGCCAGCAGGGCGACAGGGGGCTATTACAATGAGCAGTTCTTC. Translation: CASRATGGYYNEQFF.

In its sample, this clone was seen once. The gene calls are TRBV7-9 and TRBJ2-1; D uncertain. The CDR3 spans 16 residues. V lost 0 bases to trimming and J lost 0 bases, with 9 bases between them. Per germline, CDR1 SEHNR and CDR2 FQNEAQ (reference sequence). CDR3 residues: CASSLALWSSYNEQFF. The CDR3 nucleotides are TGTGCCAGCAGCTTAGCGCTATGGAGCTCCTACAATGAGCAGTTCTTC.

J is TRBJ1-3 and V is TRBV28; 7 positions match TRBD1. The CDR3 sequence is 15 residues long. Trimming at V came to 6 bases and at J to 0 bases, leaving 5 bases not matched to a gene. The germline V gene encodes CDR1 MDHEN and CDR2 SYDVKM. CDR3 DNA sequence: TGTGCCAGCAGCGCGGGACAGATCTCTGGAAACACCATATATTTT. Its translation: CASSAGQISGNTIYF. Looking up the rest from reference TRBV28 and TRBJ1-3 gives the full variable domain: DVKVTQSSRYLVKRTGEKVFLECVQDMDHENMFWYRQDPGLGLRLIYFSYDVKMKEKGDIPEGYSVSREKKERFSLILESASTNQTSMYLCASSAGQISGNTIYFGEGSWLTVV.

This clone came up once. V usage is TRBV2 and J usage is TRBJ1-5; perhaps TRBD1 as D (6 bases). Per the germline V gene, CDR1 is SNHLY and CDR2 is FYNNEI. The CDR3 has 15 amino acids. V lost 2 bases and J 0 bases, leaving 8 bases between the germline ends. The CDR3 DNA reads as TGTGCCAGCAGTGAAAGGACAGCTAGCAATCAGCCCCAGCATTTT. Its translation is CASSERTASNQPQHF. Using reference TRBV2 and TRBJ1-5 for the parts outside the CDR3, the full variable domain is EPEVTQTPSHQVTQMGQEVILRCVPISNHLYFYWYRQILGQKVEFLVSFYNNEISEKSEIFDDQFSVERPDGSNFTLKIRSTKLEDSAMYFCASSERTASNQPQHFGDGTRLSIL.

The gene calls are TRBV6-5 and TRBJ1-2; 11 positions match TRBD1. The CDR3 extends over 15 amino acids. V lost 6 bases to trimming and J lost 2 bases; unmatched junction nucleotides: 5. The germline V gene has CDR1 MNHEY and CDR2 SVGAGI. The CDR3 is CASRRTGGSNYGYTF. The CDR3 DNA reads as TGTGCCAGCAGAAGGACAGGGGGCTCGAACTATGGCTACACCTTC.

The chain carries TRBV5-4 and TRBJ2-3; TRBD1 might be the D (6 bases). This CDR3 spans 16 amino acids. The V end lost 0 bases, the J end lost 2 bases, and 13 bases lay between the germline ends. Per the germline V gene, CDR1 is SGHNT and CDR2 is YYREEE (reference sequence). The CDR3 DNA is TGTGCCAGCAGCTTGGTTGGGGGCGCCCCCACAGATACGCAGTATTTT. Translated: CASSLVGGAPTDTQYF. The entire variable domain, with the rest obtained from reference TRBV5-4 and TRBJ2-3, is as follows: ETGVTQSPTHLIKTRGQQVTLRCSSQSGHNTVSWYQQALGQGPQFIFQYYREEENGRGNFPPRFSGLQFPNYSSELNVNALELDDSALYLCASSLVGGAPTDTQYFGPGTRLTVL.

V gene TRBV27 combines with J gene TRBJ1-1; TRBD1 matches 8 bases. Germline CDR1 reads MNHEY; CDR2 reads SMNVEV (reference sequence). Trimming cost V 5 bases and J 1 base; bases outside gene matches: 6. This CDR3 has 15 residues. The CDR3 region has the DNA TGTGCCAGCAGTAGAGGGGACAGGCGGAACACTGAAGCTTTCTTT. Its protein is CASSRGDRRNTEAFF.

V gene TRBV7-9 combines with J gene TRBJ1-1, with TRBD1 matching over 7 bases. Trimming at V came to 6 bases and at J to 7 bases, leaving 5 bases not matched to a gene. Germline-derived CDR1 and CDR2 are SEHNR and FQNEAQ (reference sequence). The CDR3 has 12 residues. The CDR3 DNA sequence: TGTGCCAGCAGGCGCACAGGGGATGAAGCTTTCTTT. It encodes CASRRTGDEAFF.

The chain has TRBV28 and TRBJ2-7; 10 nucleotides match TRBD2. J lost 3 bases, V lost 4 bases, and 9 bases had no gene match. The germline CDR1 and CDR2 sequences are MDHEN and SYDVKM. CDR3 length equals 16 residues. CDR3 protein: CASSSIGLAASYEQYF. The CDR3, as DNA: TGTGCCAGCAGTTCTATAGGACTAGCGGCAAGCTACGAGCAGTACTTC.

V is TRBV5-6 and J is TRBJ2-1; weak D call: TRBD1 (6 bases). Germline V gives CDR1 SGHDT, CDR2 YYEEEE. V was pared by 0 bases and J by 3 bases, with 7 bases between. The CDR3 has 14 amino acids. The CDR3 loop reads CASSLDRVYNEQFF. Here the CDR3 DNA reads TGTGCCAGCAGCTTGGACAGGGTCTACAATGAGCAGTTCTTC.

The J gene is TRBJ1-2, the V gene TRBV28; 8 nucleotides align to TRBD1. The germline V gene encodes CDR1 MDHEN and CDR2 SYDVKM. Unmatched junction bases numbered 3, after V lost 0 bases and J lost 3 bases. The CDR3 has 15 amino acids. The CDR3 sequence: CASSLWQGADYGYTF. The CDR3 nucleotides are TGTGCCAGCAGTTTATGGCAGGGGGCCGACTATGGCTACACCTTC.

The chain couples TRBV16 to TRBJ1-2, with D possibly TRBD1 on 6 matching bases. V was trimmed by 1 base and J by 4 bases, leaving 19 bases between them. The germline gives CDR1 KGHSY, CDR2 FQNENV. The CDR3 runs to 17 residues. DNA of the CDR3: TGTGCCAGCAGCCAATATTTAACGACAGGAGGAGTCTATGGCTACACCTTC. Amino acid sequence: CASSQYLTTGGVYGYTF.

The table lists this clone with a count of one. The V gene is TRBV3-1 (or the pseudogene TRBV3-2), the J gene TRBJ1-2, with 9 bases identical to TRBD1. The CDR3 covers 14 residues. CDR1 is LGHDT, CDR2 YNNKEL, per germline (reference sequence). With 4 bases clipped from V and 3 bases from J, the junction kept 3 bases outside the gene matches. The CDR3 nucleotides are TGTGCCAGCAGCCGACAGGGGGTCGACTATGGCTACACCTTC. Protein product: CASSRQGVDYGYTF.

V usage is TRBV6-5 and J usage is TRBJ2-1, with 7 bases aligning to TRBD1. This CDR3 spans 13 amino acids. Germline V lookup: CDR1 MNHEY, CDR2 SVGAGI. J lost 15 bases, V lost 4 bases, and 12 bases had no gene match. The CDR3 spells CASSSAGKGARFF. In DNA, the CDR3 is TGTGCCAGCAGTTCCGCCGGGAAGGGGGCGAGGTTCTTC.

The chain links TRBV5-1 to TRBJ2-2; D is undetermined. Germline V CDR1 and CDR2: SGHRS, YFSETQ. The CDR3 spans 15 residues. V was trimmed by 0 bases and J by 4 bases, leaving 10 bases between them. CDR3 DNA: TGCGCCAGCAGCTTGGGTGGGCCGGTCACCGGGGAGCTGTTTTTT. Protein sequence: CASSLGGPVTGELFF. The whole variable domain, filled in from reference TRBV5-1 and TRBJ2-2, reads KAGVTQTPRYLIKTRGQQVTLSCSPISGHRSVSWYQQTPGQGLQFLFEYFSETQRNKGNFPGRFSGRQFSNSRSEMNVSTLELGDSALYLCASSLGGPVTGELFFGEGSRLTVL.

This sequence joins TRBV28 and TRBJ2-3; 10 positions match TRBD2. The germline V gene encodes CDR1 MDHEN and CDR2 SYDVKM. The CDR3 runs 13 residues. J lost 11 bases, V lost 4 bases, and 6 bases had no gene match. DNA of the CDR3: TGTGCCAGCAGTTCCCCTAGCGGGAGCATGCAGTATTTT. It codes for CASSSPSGSMQYF.

This sequence joins TRBV7-6 and TRBJ2-1; 8 nucleotides line up with TRBD2. The CDR3 has 15 amino acids. Germline trimming cut 2 bases from V and 9 bases from J; bases unmatched to any gene: 9. Germline V gene data show CDR1 as SGHVS and CDR2 as FNYEAQ. CDR3 sequence: CASSLRSGGPGEQFF. The CDR3 DNA reads TGTGCCAGCAGCTTAAGGAGCGGGGGACCAGGTGAGCAGTTCTTC.

This chain joins TRBV5-1 and TRBJ2-1, with 8 positions matching TRBD1. The germline V gene has CDR1 SGHRS and CDR2 YFSETQ. CDR3 size: 15 residues. V lost 4 bases and J lost 0; bases outside the gene matches: 3. The CDR3 nucleotides read TGCGCCAGCAGCCAGGGACAGGACTCCTACAATGAGCAGTTCTTC. Translating it yields CASSQGQDSYNEQFF. Using reference TRBV5-1 and TRBJ2-1 for the parts outside the CDR3, the full variable domain is KAGVTQTPRYLIKTRGQQVTLSCSPISGHRSVSWYQQTPGQGLQFLFEYFSETQRNKGNFPGRFSGRQFSNSRSEMNVSTLELGDSALYLCASSQGQDSYNEQFFGPGTRLTVL.

The J gene is TRBJ2-3, the V gene TRBV4-1; 9 positions agree with TRBD2. V dropped 0 bases and J dropped 7; count of bases not matched to a gene: 5. The CDR3 is 15 residues long. Germline CDR1 reads MGHRA; CDR2 reads YSYEKL. CDR3 sequence: CASSQDGLAWYTQYF. The CDR3 bases are TGCGCCAGCAGCCAAGACGGACTAGCGTGGTATACGCAGTATTTT.